Here is one T cell receptor beta chain with its context. Its antigen is unknown. The germline CDR1 and CDR2 sequences are MGHDK and SYGVNS. V was cut by 3 bases and J by 1 base, with 11 bases left in between. The CDR3 loop spans 15 amino acids. These data originate in a study of T cell repertoires in cytomegalovirus infection. Study overall: Well-studied HLA-B-restricted CMV epitopes were used in the study alongside recently identified HLA-C-restricted ones. Both a matching HLA type and CMV infection were indicated by public TCR beta signatures. General study points: Dominating the ex vivo response were HLA-C-restricted CMV-specific TCR beta clonotypes.

Each CDR3 protein gets one entry after TCRdb re-called the reads with MiXCR. The sample has 700,000 to 950,000 distinct CDR3 sequences; around a third are singletons. This TCR was sampled from a human donor in good health (CMV status not recorded). Some clones in this sample may be carry-over from other donors' samples. This chain uses TRBV25-1 with TRBJ2-3; no clear D gene. Material: cultured CD8+ T cells from PBMCs, obtained from culture after CMV antigen stimulation. The CDR3 here is CASSEGNFRTDTQYF. The CDR3 region has the DNA TGTGCCAGCAGTGAGGGAAACTTTCGCACAGATACGCAGTATTTT. Full variable domain (missing parts from reference TRBV25-1 and TRBJ2-3): EADIYQTPRYLVIGTGKKITLECSQTMGHDKMYWYQQDPGMELHLIHYSYGVNSTEKGDLSSESTVSRIRTEHFPLTLESARPSHTSQYLCASSEGNFRTDTQYFGPGTRLTVL.